The 23 T cell receptor beta chains listed next were all sequenced from one sample in a study of blood T cell repertoires in COVID-19. Repertoires were generated with immunoSEQ multiplex PCR, while TCRdb's copy carries only in-frame clones and drops some. The sample shows approximately 110,000 clones, around nine tenths of them seen only once. Sample: peripheral blood. The source of these receptors is a woman aged 45-65 years with active or convalescent COVID-19.

This clone appeared a few times. The V and J genes are TRBV6-5 and TRBJ1-6; D possibly corresponds to TRBD1 (5 bases). Germline-derived CDR1 and CDR2 are MNHEY and SVGAGI. The CDR3 covers 16 residues. Trimming stripped 4 bases from V and 7 bases from J, with 17 bases between. The CDR3 DNA reads as TGTGCCAGCAGTTTCACCGGAGACAGCCGCAATTCACCCCTCCACTTT. Translated: CASSFTGDSRNSPLHF.

The V gene is TRBV28, the J gene TRBJ2-5; D possibly corresponds to TRBD1 (6 bases). The germline V gene has CDR1 MDHEN and CDR2 SYDVKM. The CDR3 length is 14 residues. V lost 3 bases to trimming and J lost 4 bases, with 12 bases between them. CDR3 loop: CASSFLQGGETQYF. The CDR3 bases are TGTGCCAGCAGTTTTCTACAGGGCGGAGAGACCCAGTACTTC.

This clone was picked up a small number of times. V is TRBV7-9 and J is TRBJ2-3, with 10 bases matching TRBD1. V was pared by 5 bases and J by 2 bases, with 4 bases of the junction left unmatched. The CDR3 contains 15 residues. Per the germline V gene, CDR1 is SEHNR and CDR2 is FQNEAQ (reference sequence). The CDR3 DNA is TGTGCCAGCAGCCCGACAGGGGGCCTCACAGATACGCAGTATTTT. The encoded protein is CASSPTGGLTDTQYF.

The rearrangement uses TRBV12-3 or TRBV12-4 and TRBJ1-1, with 8 bases aligning to TRBD1. The CDR3 consists of 13 residues. Trimming at V came to 5 bases and at J to 3 bases, leaving 2 bases not matched to a gene. CDR3 in amino acids: CASSAGGHTEAFF. The CDR3 DNA sequence: TGTGCCAGCAGTGCAGGGGGCCACACTGAAGCTTTCTTT.

The CDR3 DNA follows: TGCGCCAGCCAACCGGGACAGGGACCCCACAATGAGCAGTTCTTC. Its translation: CASQPGQGPHNEQFF. This sequence joins TRBV5-1 and TRBJ2-1, with 9 bases matching TRBD1. The CDR3 contains 15 residues. Germline-derived CDR1 and CDR2 are SGHRS and YFSETQ. Unmatched junction bases numbered 10, after V lost 7 bases and J lost 5 bases.

The chain combines TRBV27 with TRBJ2-3, with 7 bases aligning to TRBD2. V lost 5 bases to trimming and J lost 3 bases; unmatched junction nucleotides: 8. The CDR3 has 15 amino acids. The germline V gene has CDR1 MNHEY and CDR2 SMNVEV (reference sequence). In DNA form, the CDR3 reads TGTGCCAGCAGTCATGCGGGGGTGGGGACAGATACGCAGTATTTT. Amino acid sequence: CASSHAGVGTDTQYF.

The V gene is TRBV13, the J gene TRBJ2-1; D remains unclear. The V end lost 1 base, the J end lost 6 bases, and 4 bases lay between the germline ends. Germline V gene data show CDR1 as PRHDT and CDR2 as FYEKMQ (reference sequence). This CDR3 contains 12 residues. CDR3 in DNA: TGTGCCAGCAGCTTAGCCCGCAATGAGCAGTTCTTC. It specifies CASSLARNEQFF.

This clone came up once. The chain links TRBV6-4 to TRBJ2-1, with 9 bases lining up with TRBD2. Germline-derived CDR1 and CDR2 are MRHNA and SNTAGT. V shed 5 bases and J 6 bases; nucleotides not matched to a gene: 11. The CDR3 length is 16 residues. In DNA, the CDR3 is TGTGCCAGCAGTCCGGCTAGCGGGATCACTCGCAATGAGCAGTTCTTC. Amino acids: CASSPASGITRNEQFF.

The V and J genes are TRBV19 and TRBJ2-1, with TRBD2 matching 10 bases. V was clipped by 7 bases and J by 8 bases; unmatched bases: 8. CDR3 length equals 14 residues. CDR1 LNHDA and CDR2 SQIVND come from the germline V gene (reference sequence). This CDR3 reads CASKALAGAYEQFF. CDR3 bases: TGTGCCAGTAAGGCTCTAGCGGGAGCATATGAGCAGTTCTTC.

V and J are TRBV2 and TRBJ1-1; no definite D call. The germline V gene has CDR1 SNHLY and CDR2 FYNNEI. The V end lost 8 bases, the J end lost 6 bases, and 16 bases lay between the germline ends. The CDR3 has 13 amino acids. The CDR3 DNA follows: TGTGCCAGCGGTAGAGGGATAGGTGCTGAAGCTTTCTTT. Residues: CASGRGIGAEAFF.

The CDR3 region has the DNA TGTGCCAGCAGCCTTGGGGGACTAGCGGGAGTTGATGGCAAAAACATTCAGTACTTC. It codes for CASSLGGLAGVDGKNIQYF. The chain couples TRBV7-9 to TRBJ2-4, with 14 bases lining up with TRBD2. V lost 5 bases, J lost 3 bases, and 12 bases stayed unmatched. This CDR3 has 19 residues. CDR1 and CDR2 (germline): SEHNR, FQNEAQ (reference sequence).

V and J are TRBV7-2 and TRBJ2-5; TRBD2 matches 7 bases. This CDR3 is built from 13 residues. The V gene's germline CDR1 is SGHTA and CDR2 FQGNSA. Germline trimming cut 5 bases from V and 5 bases from J; bases unmatched to any gene: 5. CDR3 in DNA: TGTGCCAGCAGCGGGGGGGGAAGCGAGACCCAGTACTTC. Residues: CASSGGGSETQYF.

The table lists this clone with a count of one. The rearrangement links TRBV6-5 to TRBJ2-5; D remains unclear. V was shortened by 1 base and J by 4 bases, with 10 bases between the two germline ends. The CDR3 is 14 amino acids. CDR1 is MNHEY and CDR2 is SVGAGI in the germline V gene. The CDR3 reads CASSYWADRETQYF. DNA of the CDR3: TGTGCCAGCAGTTACTGGGCCGATCGAGAGACCCAGTACTTC.

This clone was detected only once. The chain has TRBV10-3 and TRBJ2-7; D unclear. The CDR3 runs 13 residues. V lost 3 bases and J 9 bases, leaving 15 bases between the germline ends. CDR1 ENHRY and CDR2 SYGVKD come from the germline V gene. The DNA of the CDR3 is TGTGCCATCAGTGAATACGACTCGGTCGGGCAGTACTTC. This codes for CAISEYDSVGQYF.

This clone was seen a handful of times. This chain links TRBV7-2 with TRBJ1-1, with 9 bases matching TRBD1. The junction had 17 bases not matched to a gene; V was cut back by 5 bases and J by 1 base. Germline lookup yields CDR1 SGHTA and CDR2 FQGNSA. This CDR3 contains 19 residues. The CDR3 DNA reads TGTGCCAGCAGCGACACAAAAGGACAGGGGTACTATGGGAACACTGAAGCTTTCTTT. This codes for CASSDTKGQGYYGNTEAFF.

In its sample, this clone was seen a few times. This sequence joins TRBV7-3 and TRBJ2-6, with 12 bases that match TRBD2. Germline CDR1 reads SGHTA; CDR2 reads FQGTGA. With V trimmed by 4 bases and J by 1 base, 2 bases remained unmatched. The CDR3 length is 17 residues. CDR3 sequence: CASSSTSGRSGANVLTF. As DNA, the CDR3 is TGTGCCAGCAGCTCGACTAGCGGGAGATCTGGGGCCAACGTCCTGACTTTC.

The rearrangement joins TRBV9 to TRBJ1-4, with D hard to call. Trimming removed 1 base at V and 0 bases at J, with 7 bases between. This CDR3 has 15 residues. Germline CDR1 SGDLS, CDR2 YYNGEE. The CDR3, as DNA: TGTGCCAGCAGCGTATCTGTATCAACTAATGAAAAACTGTTTTTT. It yields the protein CASSVSVSTNEKLFF.

The chain has TRBV5-5 and TRBJ2-7; no clear D. This CDR3 contains 15 residues. V lost 0 bases and J 1 base, leaving 11 bases between the germline ends. The germline V gene has CDR1 SGHKS and CDR2 YYEKEE (reference sequence). In nucleotides, the CDR3 is TGTGCCAGCAGCTTGGTTTGGCAGTCGTCCTACGAGCAGTACTTC. Its translation is CASSLVWQSSYEQYF.

V gene TRBV27 combines with J gene TRBJ1-5, with D perhaps TRBD1 (5 bases). V was clipped by 1 base and J by 3 bases, with 13 bases between them. This CDR3 is 16 amino acids long. Germline lookup yields CDR1 MNHEY and CDR2 SMNVEV (reference sequence). CDR3 nucleotides: TGTGCCAGCAGTTTATACGGGGGAGTTTTCAATCAGCCCCAGCATTTT. Translating it yields CASSLYGGVFNQPQHF.

The chain combines TRBV5-4 with TRBJ2-7; perhaps TRBD1 as D (5 bases). Germline V CDR1 and CDR2: SGHNT, YYREEE (reference sequence). CDR3 length: 13 residues. V shed 0 bases and J shed 2 bases, with 6 bases lying between them. Here the CDR3 reads CASSLVGPYEQYF. The CDR3 DNA is TGTGCCAGCAGCTTGGTGGGGCCCTACGAGCAGTACTTC.

The chain is built from TRBV7-2 and TRBJ2-7, with D maybe TRBD2 (6 bases). The V gene lost 5 bases and the J gene lost 7 bases, with 21 bases spanning the gap. The CDR3 consists of 15 residues. The germline V gene has CDR1 SGHTA and CDR2 FQGNSA. The CDR3 sequence: CASSRAGPPPDEQYF. CDR3 DNA sequence: TGTGCCAGCAGCAGAGCGGGTCCCCCCCCGGATGAGCAGTACTTC.

In the case of this clone: At one end the junction does not follow the germline gene, possibly because of a read error. This chain uses TRBV7-8 with TRBJ1-4; no definite D call. This CDR3 has 14 residues. Looked up from germline, CDR1 is SGHVS and CDR2 is FQNEAQ. This CDR3 reads CASSQMTTNKKLFF. The CDR3, as DNA: TGTGCCAGCAGCCAAATGACGACTAATAAAAAACTGTTTTTT.

The table lists this clone with a few counts. J is TRBJ2-3 and V is TRBV7-2; possible D gene TRBD2, 6 bases. Trimming pared 5 bases from V and 4 bases from J, leaving 10 bases between. Germline V gene data show CDR1 as SGHTA and CDR2 as FQGNSA. The CDR3 is 13 residues long. This CDR3 reads CASSTPGADTQYF. CDR3 sequence (DNA): TGTGCCAGCAGCACCCCGGGGGCAGATACGCAGTATTTT.